These 8 T cell receptor beta chains share one sample of origin, sequenced in a study of OX40 agonist ivuxolimab in advanced cancers. Some clones are missing from TCRdb's copy, which holds only in-frame ones; the method was immunoSEQ multiplex PCR. This sample has some 80,000 clones, with over 75% found just once. Source: CD4+ or CD8+ T cells sorted from blood, taken in a trial of the OX40 agonist ivuxolimab. The receptors come from an adult with an advanced solid tumor such as melanoma, head and neck, liver or kidney cancer.

The genes are TRBV5-1 and TRBJ2-7, with 10 bases aligning to TRBD1. The ends lost 1 base at V and 7 bases at J; junction bases unmatched: 5. Germline-derived CDR1 and CDR2 are SGHRS and YFSETQ. The CDR3 is made up of 14 amino acids. The CDR3 loop is CASSLWDRGVEQYF. The CDR3 coding sequence is TGCGCCAGCAGCTTGTGGGACAGGGGAGTTGAGCAGTACTTC.

This clone appeared a single time. The chain joins TRBV30 to TRBJ2-7; D is perhaps TRBD1 (6 bases). From germline, CDR1 is GTSNPN and CDR2 SVGIG (reference sequence). Trimming removed 3 bases at V and 2 bases at J, with 11 bases between. The CDR3 is made up of 13 amino acids. CDR3: CAWSRDTTYEQYF. Written as DNA, the CDR3 is TGTGCCTGGAGCCGGGACACAACCTACGAGCAGTACTTC.

This clone was seen a single time. This sequence joins TRBV18 and TRBJ1-3; possibly TRBD1 for D (6 bases). The CDR3 has 16 residues. Per germline, CDR1 KGHSH and CDR2 LQKENI. V was shortened by 0 bases and J by 1 base, with 10 bases between the two germline ends. The CDR3 sequence is CASSPPGQTSGNTIYF. The CDR3 DNA follows: TGTGCCAGCTCACCACCGGGACAAACTTCTGGAAACACCATATATTTT.

This chain joins TRBV7-2 and TRBJ1-1; the D gene is possibly TRBD1 (6 bases). V gave up 1 base and J gave up 0 bases, with 9 bases separating them. The CDR3 covers 15 residues. Germline V gene data show CDR1 as SGHTA and CDR2 as FQGNSA. CDR3 amino acids: CASSLGGQMNTEAFF. DNA for the CDR3: TGTGCCAGCAGCTTAGGGGGACAAATGAACACTGAAGCTTTCTTT.

J is TRBJ2-3 and V is TRBV27; 9 nucleotides match TRBD1. The CDR3 sequence is 16 residues long. CDR1 is MNHEY and CDR2 is SMNVEV in the germline V gene (reference sequence). The V segment lost 6 bases and the J segment 2 bases; nucleotides outside the gene matches: 9. The DNA of the CDR3 is TGTGCCAGCAGAGAATCCGGGACAGGGTACACAGATACGCAGTATTTT. Its translation is CASRESGTGYTDTQYF.

The V gene is TRBV5-8, the J gene TRBJ2-5; 7 bases align to TRBD2. Germline assignment: CDR1 SGHTS and CDR2 YDEGEE. The CDR3 runs 15 residues. V lost 1 base and J lost 3; bases outside the gene matches: 6. CDR3 in amino acids: CASSLPREDKETQYF. CDR3 DNA sequence: TGTGCCAGCAGCTTGCCCCGGGAGGACAAAGAGACCCAGTACTTC.

The rearrangement links TRBV7-6 to TRBJ2-2; D unresolved. This CDR3 comprises 12 residues. The germline V and J ends were trimmed by 5 bases and 5 bases, with 6 bases remaining between them. Germline V gene lookup returns CDR1 SGHVS and CDR2 FNYEAQ. The CDR3 region is CASSPRTGELFF. The DNA of the CDR3 is TGTGCCAGCAGCCCCAGGACCGGGGAGCTGTTTTTT.

V is TRBV5-4 and J is TRBJ2-3; 8 bases are shared with TRBD1. V dropped 3 bases and J dropped 1; count of bases not matched to a gene: 7. Germline V gene sequence: CDR1 SGHNT, CDR2 YYREEE (reference sequence). This CDR3 spans 16 amino acids. CDR3 loop: CASSWPLTGGTDTQYF. The CDR3 DNA follows: TGTGCCAGCAGCTGGCCCTTGACAGGGGGCACAGATACGCAGTATTTT.